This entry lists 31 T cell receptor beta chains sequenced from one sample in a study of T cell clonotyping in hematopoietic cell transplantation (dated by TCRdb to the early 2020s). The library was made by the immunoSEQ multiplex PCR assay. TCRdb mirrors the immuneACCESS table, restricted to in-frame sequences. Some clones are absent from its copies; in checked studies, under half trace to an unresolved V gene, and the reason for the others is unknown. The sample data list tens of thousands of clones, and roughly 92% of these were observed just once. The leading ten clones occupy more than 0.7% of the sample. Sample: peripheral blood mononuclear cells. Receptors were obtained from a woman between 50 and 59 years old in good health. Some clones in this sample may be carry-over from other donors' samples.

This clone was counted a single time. The CDR3 loop reads CASAGDSHGNEQFF. In DNA form, the CDR3 reads TGTGCCAGTGCGGGGGACAGTCATGGCAATGAGCAGTTCTTC. The rearrangement links TRBV19 to TRBJ2-1; D possibly matches TRBD1 or TRBD2 (7 bases each). Germline CDR1 is LNHDA and CDR2 is SQIVND (reference sequence). The CDR3 extends over 14 amino acids. Deletions cut 8 bases from V and 6 bases from J, with 17 bases between. The full variable domain, completed using reference TRBV19 and TRBJ2-1, is DGGITQSPKYLFRKEGQNVTLSCEQNLNHDAMYWYRQDPGQGLRLIYYSQIVNDFQKGDIAEGYSVSREKKESFPLTVTSAQKNPTAFYLCASAGDSHGNEQFFGPGTRLTVL.

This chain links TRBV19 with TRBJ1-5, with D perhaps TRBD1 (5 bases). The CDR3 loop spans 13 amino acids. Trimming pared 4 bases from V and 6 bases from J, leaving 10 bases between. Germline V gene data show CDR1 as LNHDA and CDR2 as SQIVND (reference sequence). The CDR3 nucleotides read TGTGCCAGTAGTACTTCCCAGGGTCAGCCCCAGCATTTT. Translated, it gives CASSTSQGQPQHF.

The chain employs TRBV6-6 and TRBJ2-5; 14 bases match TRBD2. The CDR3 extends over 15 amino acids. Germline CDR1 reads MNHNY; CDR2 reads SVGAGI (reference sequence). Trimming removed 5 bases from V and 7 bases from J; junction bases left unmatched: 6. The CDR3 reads CASSQTSGGEATQYF. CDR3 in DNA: TGTGCCAGCAGTCAGACTAGCGGGGGGGAGGCGACCCAGTACTTC.

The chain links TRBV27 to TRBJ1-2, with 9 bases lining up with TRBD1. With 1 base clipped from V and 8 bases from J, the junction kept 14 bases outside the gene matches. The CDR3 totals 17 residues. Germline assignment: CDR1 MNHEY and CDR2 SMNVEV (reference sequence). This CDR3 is CASSLWGQGLDEQGYTF. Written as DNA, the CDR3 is TGTGCCAGCAGTTTATGGGGACAGGGCCTAGATGAACAAGGCTACACCTTC.

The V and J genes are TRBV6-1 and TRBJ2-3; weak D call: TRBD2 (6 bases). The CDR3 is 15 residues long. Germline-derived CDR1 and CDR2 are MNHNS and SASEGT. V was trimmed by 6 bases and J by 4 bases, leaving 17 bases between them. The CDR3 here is CASRQPGLGSDTQYF. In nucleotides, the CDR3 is TGTGCCAGCAGACAACCGGGACTCGGTTCAGATACGCAGTATTTT.

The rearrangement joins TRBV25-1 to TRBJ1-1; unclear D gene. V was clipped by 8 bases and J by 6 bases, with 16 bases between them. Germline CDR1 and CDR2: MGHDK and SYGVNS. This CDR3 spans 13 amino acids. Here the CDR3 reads CASGSPGNAEAFF. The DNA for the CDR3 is TGTGCCAGCGGCAGCCCGGGTAACGCTGAAGCTTTCTTT.

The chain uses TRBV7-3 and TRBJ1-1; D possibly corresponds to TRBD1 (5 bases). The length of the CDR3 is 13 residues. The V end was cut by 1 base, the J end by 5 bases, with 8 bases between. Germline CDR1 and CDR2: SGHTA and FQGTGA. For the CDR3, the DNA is TGTGCCAGCAGCTTAATGGGGCGGACTGAAGCTTTCTTT. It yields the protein CASSLMGRTEAFF.

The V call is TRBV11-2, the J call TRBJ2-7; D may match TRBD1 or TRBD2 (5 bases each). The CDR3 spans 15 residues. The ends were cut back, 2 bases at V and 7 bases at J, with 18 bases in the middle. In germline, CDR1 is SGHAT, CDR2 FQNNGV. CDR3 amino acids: CASSLMMGREFEQYF. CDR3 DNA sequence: TGTGCCAGCAGCTTAATGATGGGCAGGGAGTTTGAGCAGTACTTC. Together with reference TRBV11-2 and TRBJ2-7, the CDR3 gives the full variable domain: EAGVAQSPRYKIIEKRQSVAFWCNPISGHATLYWYQQILGQGPKLLIQFQNNGVVDDSQLPKDRFSAERLKGVDSTLKIQPAKLEDSAVYLCASSLMMGREFEQYFGPGTRLTVT.

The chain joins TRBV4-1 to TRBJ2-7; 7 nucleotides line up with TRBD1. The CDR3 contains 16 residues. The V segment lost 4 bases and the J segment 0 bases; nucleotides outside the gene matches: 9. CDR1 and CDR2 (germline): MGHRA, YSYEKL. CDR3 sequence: CASSPLDRPASYEQYF. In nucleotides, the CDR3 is TGCGCCAGCAGCCCGCTGGACAGGCCGGCCTCCTACGAGCAGTACTTC.

CDR3 nucleotides: TGTGCCTGGAGGACTCCTGGGACTGAAGCTTTCTTT. It yields the protein CAWRTPGTEAFF. V usage is TRBV30 and J usage is TRBJ1-1; D remains unclear. The V gene lost 3 bases and the J gene lost 5 bases, with 10 bases spanning the gap. Germline CDR1 GTSNPN, CDR2 SVGIG (reference sequence). The CDR3 covers 12 residues.

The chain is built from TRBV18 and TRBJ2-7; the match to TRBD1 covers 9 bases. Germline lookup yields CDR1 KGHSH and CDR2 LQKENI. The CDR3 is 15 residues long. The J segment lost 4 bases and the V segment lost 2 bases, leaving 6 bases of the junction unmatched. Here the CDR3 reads CASSPDDRGRYEQYF. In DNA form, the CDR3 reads TGTGCCAGCTCACCAGATGACAGGGGGAGATACGAGCAGTACTTC.

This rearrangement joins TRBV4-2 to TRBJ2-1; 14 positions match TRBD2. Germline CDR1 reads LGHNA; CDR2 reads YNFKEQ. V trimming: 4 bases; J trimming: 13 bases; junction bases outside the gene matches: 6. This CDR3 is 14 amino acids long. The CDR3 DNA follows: TGTGCCAGCAGCCCAGGACTAGCGGGGGGAGACCAGTTCTTC. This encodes CASSPGLAGGDQFF.

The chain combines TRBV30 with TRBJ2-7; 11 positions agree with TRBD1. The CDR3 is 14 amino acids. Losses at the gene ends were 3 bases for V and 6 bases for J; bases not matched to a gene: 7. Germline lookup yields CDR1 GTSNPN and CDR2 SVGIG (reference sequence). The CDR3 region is CAWRSDRGRIEQYF. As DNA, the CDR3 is TGTGCCTGGAGATCGGACAGGGGGCGGATCGAGCAGTACTTC.

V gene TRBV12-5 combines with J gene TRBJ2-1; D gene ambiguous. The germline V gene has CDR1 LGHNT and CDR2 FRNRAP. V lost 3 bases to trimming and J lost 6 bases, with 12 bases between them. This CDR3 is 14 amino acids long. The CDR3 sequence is CASGFSGLRNEQFF. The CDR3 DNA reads TGTGCTAGTGGTTTTAGTGGGCTTCGCAATGAGCAGTTCTTC.

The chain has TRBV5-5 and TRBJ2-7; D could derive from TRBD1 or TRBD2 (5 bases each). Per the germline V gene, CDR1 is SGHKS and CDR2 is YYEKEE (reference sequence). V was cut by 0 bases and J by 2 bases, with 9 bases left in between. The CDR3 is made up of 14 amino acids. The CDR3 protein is CASSLGGAAYEQYF. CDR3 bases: TGTGCCAGCAGCTTGGGAGGGGCAGCCTACGAGCAGTACTTC.

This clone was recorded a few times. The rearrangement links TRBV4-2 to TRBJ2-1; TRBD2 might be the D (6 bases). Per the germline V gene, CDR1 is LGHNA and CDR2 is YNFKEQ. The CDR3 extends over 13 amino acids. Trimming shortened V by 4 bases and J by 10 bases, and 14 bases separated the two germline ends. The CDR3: CASSRSTGGEQFF. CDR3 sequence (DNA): TGTGCCAGCAGCCGCTCCACTGGGGGGGAGCAGTTCTTC.

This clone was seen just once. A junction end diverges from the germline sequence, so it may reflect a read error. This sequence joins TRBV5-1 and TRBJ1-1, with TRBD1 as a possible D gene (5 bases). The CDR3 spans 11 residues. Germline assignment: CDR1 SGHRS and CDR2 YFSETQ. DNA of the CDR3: TGCGCAAGCAGGGTGGGGACTGAAGCTTTCTTT. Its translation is CASRVGTEAFF. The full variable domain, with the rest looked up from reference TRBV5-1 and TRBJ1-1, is KAGVTQTPRYLIKTRGQQVTLSCSPISGHRSVSWYQQTPGQGLQFLFEYFSETQRNKGNFPGRFSGRQFSNSRSEMNVSTLELGDSALYLCASRVGTEAFFGQGTRLTVV.

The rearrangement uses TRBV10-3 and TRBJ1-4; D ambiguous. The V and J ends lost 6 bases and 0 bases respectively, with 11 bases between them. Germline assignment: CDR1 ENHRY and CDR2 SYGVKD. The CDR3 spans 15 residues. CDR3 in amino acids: CAISPQATTNEKLFF. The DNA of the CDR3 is TGTGCCATCAGCCCCCAGGCAACAACTAATGAAAAACTGTTTTTT.

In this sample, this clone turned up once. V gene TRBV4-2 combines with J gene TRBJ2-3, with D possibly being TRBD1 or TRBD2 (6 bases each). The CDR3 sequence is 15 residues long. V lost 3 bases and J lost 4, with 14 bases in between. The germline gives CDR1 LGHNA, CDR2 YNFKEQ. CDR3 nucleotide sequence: TGTGCCAGCAGCCAGGGTTTAAGGGGGGCAGATACGCAGTATTTT. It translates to CASSQGLRGADTQYF.

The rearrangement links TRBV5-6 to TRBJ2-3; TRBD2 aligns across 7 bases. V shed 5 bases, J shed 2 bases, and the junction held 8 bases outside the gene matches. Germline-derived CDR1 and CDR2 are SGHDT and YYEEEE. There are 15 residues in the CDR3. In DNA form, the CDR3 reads TGTGCCAGCAGGGCGCGGGGGACTTACACAGATACGCAGTATTTT. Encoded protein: CASRARGTYTDTQYF.

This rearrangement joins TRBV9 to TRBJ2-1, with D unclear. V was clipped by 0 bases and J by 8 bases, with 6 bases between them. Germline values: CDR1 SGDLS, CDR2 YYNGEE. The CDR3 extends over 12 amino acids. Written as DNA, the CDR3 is TGTGCCAGCAGCGTAGTCGACCATGAGCAGTTCTTC. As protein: CASSVVDHEQFF.

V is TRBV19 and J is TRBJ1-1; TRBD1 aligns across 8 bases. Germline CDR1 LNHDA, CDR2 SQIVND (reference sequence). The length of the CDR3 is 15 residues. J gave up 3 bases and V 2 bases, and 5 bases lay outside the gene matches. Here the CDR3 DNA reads TGTGCCAGTAGTATACAGGGGGCGTCCCACACTGAAGCTTTCTTT. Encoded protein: CASSIQGASHTEAFF.

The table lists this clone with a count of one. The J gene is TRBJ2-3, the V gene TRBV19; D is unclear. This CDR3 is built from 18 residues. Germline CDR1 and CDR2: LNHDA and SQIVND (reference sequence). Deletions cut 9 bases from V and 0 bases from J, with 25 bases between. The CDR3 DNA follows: TGTGCCAGGGAATACGCCGCTGAGGATCCCGATAGCACAGATACGCAGTATTTT. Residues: CAREYAAEDPDSTDTQYF. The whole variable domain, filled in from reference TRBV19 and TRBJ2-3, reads DGGITQSPKYLFRKEGQNVTLSCEQNLNHDAMYWYRQDPGQGLRLIYYSQIVNDFQKGDIAEGYSVSREKKESFPLTVTSAQKNPTAFYLCAREYAAEDPDSTDTQYFGPGTRLTVL.

The CDR3 coding sequence is TGTGCCAGCAGCTTACCGGGCGAGCAGTACTTC. It is translated as CASSLPGEQYF. V and J are TRBV11-3 and TRBJ2-7; D not resolved. There are 11 residues in the CDR3. CDR1 is SGHNT and CDR2 is YENEEA in the germline V gene. V was trimmed by 2 bases and J by 6 bases, leaving 5 bases between them.

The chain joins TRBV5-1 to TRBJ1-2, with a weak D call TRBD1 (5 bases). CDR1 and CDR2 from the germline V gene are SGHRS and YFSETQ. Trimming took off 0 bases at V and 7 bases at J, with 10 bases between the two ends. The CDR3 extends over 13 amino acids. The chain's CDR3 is CASSLEGSGGYTF. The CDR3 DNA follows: TGCGCCAGCAGCTTGGAGGGGAGCGGTGGCTACACCTTC.

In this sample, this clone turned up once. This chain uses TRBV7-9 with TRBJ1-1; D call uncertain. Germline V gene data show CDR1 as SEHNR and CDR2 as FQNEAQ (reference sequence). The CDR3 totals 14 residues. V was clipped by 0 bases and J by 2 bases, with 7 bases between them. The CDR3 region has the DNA TGTGCCAGCAGCTTAGCCAACCTTAACACTGAAGCTTTCTTT. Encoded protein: CASSLANLNTEAFF.

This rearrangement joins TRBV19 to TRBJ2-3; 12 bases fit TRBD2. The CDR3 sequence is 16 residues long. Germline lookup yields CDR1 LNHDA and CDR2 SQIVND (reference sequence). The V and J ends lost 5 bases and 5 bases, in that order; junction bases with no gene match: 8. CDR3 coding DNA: TGTGCCAGTAGTGTTTTACTAGCGGGGGGCGGAGATACGCAGTATTTT. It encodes CASSVLLAGGGDTQYF.

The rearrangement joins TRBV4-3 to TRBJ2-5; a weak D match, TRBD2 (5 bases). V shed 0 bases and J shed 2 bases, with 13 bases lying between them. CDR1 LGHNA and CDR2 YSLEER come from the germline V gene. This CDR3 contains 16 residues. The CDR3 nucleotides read TGCGCCAGCAGCCAAGATTTGAGGAGCGGTCAAGAGACCCAGTACTTC. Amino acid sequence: CASSQDLRSGQETQYF.

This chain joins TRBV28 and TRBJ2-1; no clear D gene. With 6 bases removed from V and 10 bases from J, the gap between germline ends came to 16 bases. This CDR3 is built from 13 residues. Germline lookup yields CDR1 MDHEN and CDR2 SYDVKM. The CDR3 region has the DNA TGTGCCAGCAGGCCCCCAGGATTTGGAGAGCAGTTCTTC. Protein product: CASRPPGFGEQFF.

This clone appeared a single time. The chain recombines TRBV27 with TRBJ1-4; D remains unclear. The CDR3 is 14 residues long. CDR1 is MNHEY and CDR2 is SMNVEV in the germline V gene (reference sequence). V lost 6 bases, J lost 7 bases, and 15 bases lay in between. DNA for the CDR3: TGTGCCAGCAGCCTCCGGTTTTTTGGTGAAAAACTGTTTTTT. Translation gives CASSLRFFGEKLFF.

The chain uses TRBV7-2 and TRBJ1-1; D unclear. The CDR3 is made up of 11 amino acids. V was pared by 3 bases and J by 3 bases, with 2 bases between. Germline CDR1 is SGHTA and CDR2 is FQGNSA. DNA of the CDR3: TGTGCCAGCAGCTTGGACACTGAAGCTTTCTTT. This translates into CASSLDTEAFF.